The rows below give T cell receptor beta chains drawn from one sample of a study of OX40 agonist ivuxolimab in advanced cancers. Measured with immunoSEQ multiplex PCR; TCRdb has only the in-frame clones, and not every one. Here the sample spans 30,000 to 40,000 clones, approximately 79% being singletons. The sequences come from CD4+ or CD8+ T cells sorted from blood, collected in a trial of the OX40 agonist ivuxolimab. Receptors originate from an adult with an advanced solid tumor such as melanoma, head and neck, liver or kidney cancer. Both conserved end residues are part of each CDR3. A D gene is named only where the DNA matches it firmly. For some rows the clone size is stated as once, few or many, or as a class when expanded; others skip it.

CDR3 | DNA | D | J | size | V
CASSPPLAGGETQYF | TGTGCCAGCTCACCACCCCTAGCGGGGGGAGAGACCCAGTACTTC | TRBD2 | TRBJ2-5 | NA | TRBV18
CASSSLRAPREQYF | TGTGCCAGCAGCTCACTTAGGGCCCCTAGGGAGCAGTACTTC | NA | TRBJ2-5 | NA | TRBV5-4
CASSDPSIRTSDRQPQHF | TGTGCCAGCAGTGACCCCTCTATTCGGACCAGTGATCGGCAGCCCCAGCATTTT | NA | TRBJ1-5 | NA | TRBV6-1
CASSQDNRDQETQYF | TGCGCCAGCAGCCAAGATAATCGAGACCAAGAGACCCAGTACTTC | NA | TRBJ2-5 | NA | TRBV4-1
CASLSGQGLYQPQHF | TGTGCCAGCCTCTCCGGACAGGGCCTTTATCAGCCCCAGCATTTT | TRBD1 | TRBJ1-5 | few | TRBV6-1
CASSLDPSRRYYGYTF | TGTGCCAGCAGCTTAGATCCCAGCAGGAGGTACTATGGCTACACCTTC | NA | TRBJ1-2 | NA | TRBV11-2
CASRFSGTGSGTGELFF | TGTGCCAGCAGATTCTCCGGGACAGGGTCCGGCACCGGGGAGCTGTTTTTT | TRBD1 | TRBJ2-2 | NA | TRBV7-8
CSVELGGFEQFF | TGCAGCGTTGAACTAGGAGGGTTCGAGCAGTTCTTC | NA | TRBJ2-1 | NA | TRBV29-1
CASSLTVGNQPQHF | TGTGCCAGTAGTTTGACGGTGGGCAATCAGCCCCAGCATTTT | NA | TRBJ1-5 | NA | TRBV19
CASSFTGQGNTEAFF | TGTGCCAGCAGTTTTACTGGACAGGGGAACACTGAAGCTTTCTTT | TRBD1 | TRBJ1-1 | NA | TRBV2
CASSLAGTRYNEQFF | TGTGCCAGCAGCTTAGCCGGGACCAGGTACAATGAGCAGTTCTTC | NA | TRBJ2-1 | NA | TRBV5-4
CASSLFGQGQETQYF | TGTGCCAGCAGCTTATTCGGACAGGGGCAAGAGACCCAGTACTTC | TRBD1 | TRBJ2-5 | NA | TRBV7-8
CASSYGMNTEAFF | TGTGCCAGCAGTTACGGTATGAACACTGAAGCTTTCTTT | NA | TRBJ1-1 | NA | TRBV6-5
CASSPPDRGGEKLFF | TGTGCCAGCAGTCCCCCCGACAGGGGTGGGGAAAAACTGTTTTTT | TRBD1 | TRBJ1-4 | NA | TRBV28
CASSGQASMNTEAFF | TGTGCCAGCAGTGGACAGGCTTCCATGAACACTGAAGCTTTCTTT | NA | TRBJ1-1 | NA | TRBV2
CASSQEPRDRRTVF | TGCGCCAGCAGCCAAGAACCCAGGGACAGGCGAACTGTTTTT | TRBD1 | TRBJ1-4 | once | TRBV4-1
CASSPSGGRGEQFF | TGTGCCAGCAGTCCTAGCGGGGGCAGGGGTGAGCAGTTCTTC | TRBD2 | TRBJ2-1 | NA | TRBV7-9
CASSLGANTEAFF | TGTGCCAGCAGCTTAGGAGCCAACACTGAAGCTTTCTTT | NA | TRBJ1-1 | NA | TRBV7-3
CASSSVTGGLGEQYF | TGTGCCAGCAGCTCCGTGACGGGAGGACTTGGGGAGCAGTACTTC | TRBD2 | TRBJ2-7 | few | TRBV5-4
CASTRDTRPYNSPLHF | TGTGCCAGTACCAGGGACACGAGACCGTATAATTCACCCCTCCACTTT | NA | TRBJ1-6 | NA | TRBV19
CASSLDSGTETQYF | TGTGCCAGCAGCTTAGATTCAGGGACAGAGACCCAGTACTTC | NA | TRBJ2-5 | NA | TRBV7-7
CASSLGQAGGNQPQHF | TGTGCCAGCAGCTTAGGACAGGCGGGGGGCAATCAGCCCCAGCATTTT | NA | TRBJ1-5 | few | TRBV11-2
CASRALQGPLDTQYF | TGTGCCAGCAGGGCTCTCCAGGGCCCTTTAGATACGCAGTATTTT | NA | TRBJ2-3 | NA | TRBV7-3
CASSPREKAYQPQHF | TGTGCCAGCAGTCCCAGGGAGAAGGCATATCAGCCCCAGCATTTT | NA | TRBJ1-5 | few | TRBV6-5
CASRLSDVFRGQGNTEAFF | TGTGCCAGCAGGTTATCGGACGTCTTCAGGGGGCAGGGGAACACTGAAGCTTTCTTT | TRBD1 | TRBJ1-1 | once | TRBV28
CAISANDEQFF | TGTGCCATCAGCGCTAACGATGAGCAGTTCTTC | NA | TRBJ2-1 | NA | TRBV10-3
CASSLEGGNYEQYF | TGTGCCAGCAGCTTAGAGGGGGGAAACTACGAGCAGTACTTC | NA | TRBJ2-7 | NA | TRBV7-9
CATSRGQLDEAFF | TGTGCCACCAGCAGAGGACAGCTAGATGAAGCTTTCTTT | NA | TRBJ1-1 | few | TRBV15
CATMSGSGIDEQFF | TGCGCCACTATGTCCGGGAGCGGTATTGATGAGCAGTTCTTC | NA | TRBJ2-1 | NA | TRBV5-1
CASSLRGLGNQPQHF | TGTGCCAGCAGCTTGAGGGGTTTGGGCAATCAGCCCCAGCATTTT | NA | TRBJ1-5 | NA | TRBV5-6
CASSSEGTPLDTQYF | TGTGCCAGCAGCTCAGAGGGGACTCCCCTCGATACGCAGTATTTT | NA | TRBJ2-3 | NA | TRBV9
CASSDARGGTDTQYF | TGTGCCAGCAGTGATGCGCGGGGGGGCACAGATACGCAGTATTTT | TRBD2 | TRBJ2-3 | NA | TRBV25-1
CASSPYQGNTGELFF | TGTGCCAGCAGCCCCTACCAGGGGAACACCGGGGAGCTGTTTTTT | NA | TRBJ2-2 | NA | TRBV9
CASSLPGQGHYEQYF | TGTGCCAGCTCACTCCCGGGACAGGGCCACTACGAGCAGTACTTC | TRBD1 | TRBJ2-7 | NA | TRBV18
CAWSAVPGYTF | TGTGCCTGGAGTGCCGTCCCTGGCTACACCTTC | NA | TRBJ1-2 | NA | TRBV30
CASSFLGILRRNTEAFF | TGTGCCAGCAGCTTTCTCGGAATCCTAAGAAGAAACACTGAAGCTTTCTTT | NA | TRBJ1-1 | NA | TRBV7-3
CASSPRQAGERETQYF | TGTGCCAGCTCACCACGGCAAGCGGGAGAGAGAGAGACCCAGTACTTC | TRBD2 | TRBJ2-5 | NA | TRBV18
CASSLGATTDTQYF | TGCGCCAGCAGCTTGGGAGCGACCACAGATACGCAGTATTTT | NA | TRBJ2-3 | NA | TRBV5-1
CASSFYGTYNEQFF | TGCGCCAGCAGCTTTTATGGGACCTACAATGAGCAGTTCTTC | NA | TRBJ2-1 | NA | TRBV5-1
CASSTGEYEQYF | TGTGCCAGCAGTACGGGGGAATACGAGCAGTACTTC | NA | TRBJ2-7 | NA | TRBV28
CASNDGPLGYTF | TGTGCCAGTAATGACGGACCCCTCGGCTACACCTTC | NA | TRBJ1-2 | NA | TRBV19
CASQEGQYNSPLHF | TGTGCCAGCCAGGAAGGACAGTATAATTCACCCCTCCACTTT | NA | TRBJ1-6 | NA | TRBV14